The 32 T cell receptor beta chains presented below share a single source sample, sequenced in a study of siplizumab effects on memory and regulatory T cells. Data came from immunoSEQ multiplex PCR; TCRdb stores just in-frame clones and leaves some out. The table lists some 97,000 clones, around 95% of them singletons. The material sequenced was Tregs sorted from blood. These TCRs come from a human donor in good health.

The chain has TRBV15 and TRBJ2-1, with TRBD2 identical over 7 bases. V gave up 1 base and J gave up 6 bases; unmatched junction bases: 0. CDR1 is LNHNV, CDR2 YYDKDF, per germline (reference sequence). This CDR3 is built from 13 residues. CDR3 bases: TGTGCCACCAGCAGAGCGGGAGGCAATGAGCAGTTCTTC. It specifies CATSRAGGNEQFF.

This clone is termed medium-sized (0.01 to 0.1%). The CDR3 coding sequence is TGTGCCAGCAGTGAAGCGCTTCGGATTGGCCAAGAGACCCAGTACTTC. It codes for CASSEALRIGQETQYF. The V call is TRBV2, the J call TRBJ2-5; the D is unclear. This CDR3 has 16 amino acids. Trimming took 0 bases from V and 1 from J, leaving 12 bases between them. Germline-derived CDR1 and CDR2 are SNHLY and FYNNEI.

The chain employs TRBV2 and TRBJ2-2, with D possibly being TRBD2 (6 bases). Germline loops: CDR1 SNHLY, CDR2 FYNNEI. V was clipped by 5 bases and J by 2 bases, with 12 bases between them. The CDR3 contains 15 residues. CDR3 sequence: CASSPAGSNTGELFF. CDR3 DNA sequence: TGTGCCAGCAGTCCCGCGGGAAGTAACACCGGGGAGCTGTTTTTT.

V is TRBV7-9 and J is TRBJ2-7; the D gene is possibly TRBD2 (5 bases). The germline V gene encodes CDR1 SEHNR and CDR2 FQNEAQ (reference sequence). The CDR3 sequence is 14 residues long. V shed 1 base and J shed 4 bases, with 11 bases lying between them. CDR3 sequence: CASSLGAGGYEQYF. CDR3 coding DNA: TGTGCCAGCAGCTTAGGGGCGGGCGGTTACGAGCAGTACTTC. The variable domain in full, completed from reference TRBV7-9 and TRBJ2-7, reads DTGVSQNPRHKITKRGQNVTFRCDPISEHNRLYWYRQTLGQGPEFLTYFQNEAQLEKSRLLSDRFSAERPKGSFSTLEIQRTEQGDSAMYLCASSLGAGGYEQYFGPGTRLTVT.

The rearrangement links TRBV2 to TRBJ2-7; the D gene is possibly TRBD2 (5 bases). With 8 bases removed from V and 0 bases from J, the gap between germline ends came to 11 bases. The CDR3 extends over 13 amino acids. Germline V gene lookup returns CDR1 SNHLY and CDR2 FYNNEI. In DNA form, the CDR3 reads TGTGCCAGCGATCGGGGAAGCTCCTACGAGCAGTACTTC. It specifies CASDRGSSYEQYF.

This chain uses TRBV6-1 with TRBJ2-7, with D tentatively TRBD2 (6 bases). The CDR3 length is 14 residues. Germline lookup yields CDR1 MNHNS and CDR2 SASEGT. The germline V and J ends were trimmed by 6 bases and 7 bases, with 19 bases remaining between them. CDR3 loop: CASSPGLAFGEQYF. The CDR3 DNA follows: TGTGCCAGCAGCCCGGGACTTGCCTTCGGGGAGCAGTACTTC.

The rearrangement joins TRBV19 to TRBJ1-2, with a tentative D call TRBD1 (6 bases). Trimming left V 10 bases short and J 2 bases short, with 17 bases between. The germline V gene encodes CDR1 LNHDA and CDR2 SQIVND (reference sequence). The length of the CDR3 is 14 residues. The CDR3: CATSWGAKNYGYTF. The CDR3 DNA reads TGTGCCACATCCTGGGGGGCGAAGAACTATGGCTACACCTTC.

The V gene is TRBV10-1, the J gene TRBJ2-3, with 7 bases aligning to TRBD2. The trim removed 10 bases at V and 5 bases at J, leaving 12 bases unmatched. CDR1 WNHNN and CDR2 SYGVQD come from the germline V gene (reference sequence). CDR3 length: 14 amino acids. The CDR3: CATRPSGRGDTQYF. The CDR3 bases are TGCGCCACGCGGCCTAGCGGCCGGGGAGATACGCAGTATTTT.

The genes are TRBV11-2 and TRBJ2-2; 8 bases line up with TRBD2. In germline, CDR1 is SGHAT, CDR2 FQNNGV. The CDR3 is made up of 18 amino acids. V lost 0 bases, J lost 3 bases, and 9 bases stayed unmatched. CDR3 coding DNA: TGTGCCAGCAGCTTAGACTCTCGACTAGCGAGATACACCGGGGAGCTGTTTTTT. Protein sequence: CASSLDSRLARYTGELFF. Using reference TRBV11-2 and TRBJ2-2 for the parts outside the CDR3, the full variable domain is EAGVAQSPRYKIIEKRQSVAFWCNPISGHATLYWYQQILGQGPKLLIQFQNNGVVDDSQLPKDRFSAERLKGVDSTLKIQPAKLEDSAVYLCASSLDSRLARYTGELFFGEGSRLTVL.

The chain uses TRBV10-3 and TRBJ1-4; 9 bases are a match to TRBD1. Per the germline V gene, CDR1 is ENHRY and CDR2 is SYGVKD. The V and J ends lost 6 bases and 7 bases, in that order; junction bases with no gene match: 9. The CDR3 covers 15 residues. DNA for the CDR3: TGTGCCATCAGGGAACAGGGGGCCAGTAGTGAAAAACTGTTTTTT. Its protein is CAIREQGASSEKLFF.

This chain links TRBV6-6 with TRBJ2-7; 8 nucleotides agree with TRBD1. There are 15 residues in the CDR3. V dropped 5 bases and J dropped 3; count of bases not matched to a gene: 9. Looked up from germline, CDR1 is MNHNY and CDR2 is SVGAGI (reference sequence). CDR3 residues: CASSLQGGQVYEQYF. CDR3 DNA: TGTGCCAGCAGTCTCCAGGGGGGACAGGTCTACGAGCAGTACTTC.

The chain joins TRBV19 to TRBJ2-5, with TRBD1 as a possible D gene (6 bases). This CDR3 spans 14 amino acids. The germline gives CDR1 LNHDA, CDR2 SQIVND (reference sequence). Trimming left V 3 bases short and J 3 bases short, with 11 bases between. CDR3 region: CASSIPQGKETQYF. CDR3 DNA: TGTGCCAGTAGTATCCCACAGGGAAAAGAGACCCAGTACTTC.

The rearrangement links TRBV4-2 to TRBJ1-4; D is ambiguous. Trimming left V 0 bases short and J 8 bases short, with 10 bases between. This CDR3 is 14 amino acids long. Germline-derived CDR1 and CDR2 are LGHNA and YNFKEQ. CDR3 in DNA: TGTGCCAGCAGCCAAGATAATAGACTAGAAAAACTGTTTTTT. Translated, it gives CASSQDNRLEKLFF.

The rearrangement joins TRBV11-3 to TRBJ1-1; D is undetermined. Deletions cut 0 bases from V and 7 bases from J, with 6 bases between. The germline gives CDR1 SGHNT, CDR2 YENEEA. The CDR3 runs 12 residues. The CDR3: CASSLDGNEAFF. As DNA, the CDR3 is TGTGCCAGCAGCTTAGATGGCAATGAAGCTTTCTTT.

The rearrangement uses TRBV10-3 and TRBJ2-7; D assignment may be TRBD1 or TRBD2 (5 bases each). V was trimmed by 4 bases and J by 2 bases, leaving 9 bases between them. CDR3 length: 13 residues. Germline-derived CDR1 and CDR2 are ENHRY and SYGVKD. The CDR3, as DNA: TGTGCCATCAGTGGCCTGGGGGCCTACGAGCAGTACTTC. Translation gives CAISGLGAYEQYF.

This clone was detected once. V gene TRBV28 combines with J gene TRBJ2-2; 8 bases are a match to TRBD1. The CDR3 has 14 amino acids. Germline CDR1 and CDR2: MDHEN and SYDVKM. Unmatched junction bases numbered 7, after V lost 8 bases and J lost 5 bases. The CDR3 DNA reads as TGTGCCAGCGGGCAGGGGGCGCGAACCGGGGAGCTGTTTTTT. Residues: CASGQGARTGELFF.

The V and J genes are TRBV28 and TRBJ1-1, with D perhaps matching TRBD1 (5 bases). Trimming took off 3 bases at V and 5 bases at J, with 10 bases between the two ends. Germline values: CDR1 MDHEN, CDR2 SYDVKM. The CDR3 covers 13 residues. CDR3 sequence (DNA): TGTGCCAGCAGTTTTAACAGGCGAACTGAAGCTTTCTTT. As protein: CASSFNRRTEAFF.

This clone was found once. The CDR3 reads CASSSKAYEQYF. The CDR3 nucleotides are TGTGCCAGCAGTTCAAAAGCCTACGAGCAGTACTTC. This rearrangement joins TRBV28 to TRBJ2-7, with D unclear. This CDR3 comprises 12 residues. CDR1 and CDR2 (germline): MDHEN, SYDVKM. V was trimmed by 4 bases and J by 2 bases, leaving 6 bases between them.

This clone has only a few counts. This chain links TRBV7-8 with TRBJ2-2; D unclear. Germline CDR1 and CDR2: SGHVS and FQNEAQ. The CDR3 covers 14 residues. V was clipped by 6 bases and J by 7 bases, with 15 bases between them. The CDR3 DNA reads as TGTGCCAGCAGGCTTAATAGGCAACGCGGGGAGCTGTTTTTT. Encoded protein: CASRLNRQRGELFF.

The chain joins TRBV15 to TRBJ2-5; 9 bases map to TRBD1. The germline V gene has CDR1 LNHNV and CDR2 YYDKDF (reference sequence). CDR3 length: 19 amino acids. After removal of 0 bases from V and 5 bases from J, the junction contained 16 bases not matched to a gene. In DNA form, the CDR3 reads TGTGCCACCAGCAGAGATCGAACTCGTGTGGACAGGGGCGGCGAGACCCAGTACTTC. Residues: CATSRDRTRVDRGGETQYF.

The chain is built from TRBV7-2 and TRBJ2-7; TRBD2 agrees at 10 bases. Germline assignment: CDR1 SGHTA and CDR2 FQGNSA. After removal of 8 bases from V and 4 bases from J, the junction contained 5 bases not matched to a gene. CDR3 size: 13 residues. DNA for the CDR3: TGTGCCAGCTCCACAGCGGGAGGGTACGAGCAGTACTTC. This translates into CASSTAGGYEQYF.

V is TRBV18 and J is TRBJ1-2, with no clear D. CDR1 KGHSH and CDR2 LQKENI come from the germline V gene. CDR3 length: 15 residues. The ends were cut back, 5 bases at V and 1 base at J, with 14 bases in the middle. CDR3 loop: CASSNNGRVNYGYTF. The CDR3 DNA follows: TGTGCCAGCTCAAACAACGGACGGGTTAACTATGGCTACACCTTC. Full variable domain (remainder filled in from reference TRBV18 and TRBJ1-2): NAGVMQNPRHLVRRRGQEARLRCSPMKGHSHVYWYRQLPEEGLKFMVYLQKENIIDESGMPKERFSAEFPKEGPSILRIQQVVRGDSAAYFCASSNNGRVNYGYTFGSGTRLTVV.

CDR3 sequence: CATSRGTWNTEAFF. CDR3 nucleotide sequence: TGTGCCACCAGCAGGGGTACATGGAACACTGAAGCTTTCTTT. The gene calls are TRBV15 and TRBJ1-1; D not certain. This CDR3 has 14 residues. Trimming shortened V by 3 bases and J by 1 base, and 9 bases separated the two germline ends. The germline V gene has CDR1 LNHNV and CDR2 YYDKDF (reference sequence).

The sample holds a few counts of this clone. The chain couples TRBV19 to TRBJ2-7; D unresolved. Germline CDR1 LNHDA, CDR2 SQIVND (reference sequence). V dropped 4 bases and J dropped 5 bases, with 6 bases sitting between them. The CDR3 is made up of 11 amino acids. Here the CDR3 DNA reads TGTGCCAGTAGTAGTGGAGACGAGCAGTACTTC. Protein product: CASSSGDEQYF.

This rearrangement joins TRBV7-9 to TRBJ1-2, with unresolved D. The ends were cut back, 0 bases at V and 4 bases at J, with 12 bases in the middle. CDR1 is SEHNR and CDR2 is FQNEAQ in the germline V gene (reference sequence). The CDR3 runs to 15 residues. CDR3 region: CASSLAQVRGYGYTF. The DNA for the CDR3 is TGTGCCAGCAGCTTAGCGCAGGTCCGGGGCTATGGCTACACCTTC.

This clone was recorded once. J is TRBJ2-7 and V is TRBV10-1, with D perhaps TRBD1 (6 bases). There are 14 residues in the CDR3. Per the germline V gene, CDR1 is WNHNN and CDR2 is SYGVQD (reference sequence). V was trimmed by 5 bases and J by 6 bases, leaving 17 bases between them. The CDR3 DNA reads as TGCGCCAGCAGTCCCTCCGGGACAAAAGGCGAGCAGTACTTC. This gives the protein CASSPSGTKGEQYF.

CDR3 in amino acids: CASSGRTGGMEETQYF. DNA for the CDR3: TGTGCCAGCAGTGGTAGGACAGGGGGAATGGAAGAGACCCAGTACTTC. V usage is TRBV11-2 and J usage is TRBJ2-5; 10 positions match TRBD1. The germline CDR1 and CDR2 sequences are SGHAT and FQNNGV. CDR3 length equals 16 residues. J lost 3 bases, V lost 6 bases, and 10 bases had no gene match.

The chain couples TRBV5-1 to TRBJ2-7; 7 bases line up with TRBD1. This CDR3 spans 15 amino acids. Trimming at V came to 0 bases and at J to 3 bases, leaving 6 bases not matched to a gene. The germline V gene encodes CDR1 SGHRS and CDR2 YFSETQ. As DNA, the CDR3 is TGCGCCAGCAGCTTGGCCAGGGGGTTCCTCTACGAGCAGTACTTC. This gives the protein CASSLARGFLYEQYF. The full variable domain, completed using reference TRBV5-1 and TRBJ2-7, is KAGVTQTPRYLIKTRGQQVTLSCSPISGHRSVSWYQQTPGQGLQFLFEYFSETQRNKGNFPGRFSGRQFSNSRSEMNVSTLELGDSALYLCASSLARGFLYEQYFGPGTRLTVT.

The rearrangement joins TRBV28 to TRBJ2-2, with TRBD2 identical over 10 bases. The CDR3 totals 18 residues. From germline, CDR1 is MDHEN and CDR2 SYDVKM. V shed 7 bases and J 3 bases; nucleotides not matched to a gene: 14. The CDR3 DNA is TGTGCCAGCATTTCCCCTAAGCCTAGCGGGAGCGACACCGGGGAGCTGTTTTTT. Residues: CASISPKPSGSDTGELFF.

The genes are TRBV28 and TRBJ2-7; 10 bases map to TRBD2. From germline, CDR1 is MDHEN and CDR2 SYDVKM. Losses at the gene ends were 6 bases for V and 0 bases for J; bases not matched to a gene: 5. The CDR3 length is 15 residues. DNA of the CDR3: TGTGCCAGCAGGCCGACTAGCGGGTTCTCCTACGAGCAGTACTTC. This translates into CASRPTSGFSYEQYF.

The chain couples TRBV28 to TRBJ2-7; the match to TRBD2 covers 10 bases. The trim removed 6 bases at V and 2 bases at J, leaving 7 bases unmatched. There are 15 residues in the CDR3. Germline V CDR1 and CDR2: MDHEN, SYDVKM. DNA of the CDR3: TGTGCCAGCAGACCCGGACTAGCGGAGACCTACGAGCAGTACTTC. This codes for CASRPGLAETYEQYF.

The gene calls are TRBV4-2 and TRBJ2-3; 8 positions match TRBD1. CDR1 LGHNA and CDR2 YNFKEQ come from the germline V gene. V lost 3 bases and J lost 6; bases outside the gene matches: 2. The CDR3 totals 13 residues. CDR3 loop: CASSQRTGDTQYF. CDR3 nucleotide sequence: TGTGCCAGCAGCCAGCGGACAGGGGATACGCAGTATTTT.